The next 27 T cell receptor beta chains were all read from a single sample in a study of cytomegalovirus exposure and HLA in healthy donors. This table comes from immunoSEQ multiplex PCR, and its TCRdb copy is limited to in-frame clones, with some not included. The table lists about 110,000 clones, approximately 95% of them singletons. Source material: PBMCs. These receptors were taken from a woman between 18 and 29 years old in good health and CMV-seronegative.

The genes are TRBV7-9 and TRBJ2-3; 9 bases match TRBD1. The germline V gene encodes CDR1 SEHNR and CDR2 FQNEAQ (reference sequence). V was clipped by 4 bases and J by 4 bases; unmatched bases: 9. This CDR3 region has 16 residues. CDR3 loop: CASSYRHRTGADTQYF. As DNA, the CDR3 is TGTGCCAGCAGCTACCGACATAGGACAGGGGCAGATACGCAGTATTTT.

The chain recombines TRBV11-2 with TRBJ2-1; 7 nucleotides line up with TRBD2. Trimming at V came to 2 bases and at J to 8 bases, leaving 21 bases not matched to a gene. The CDR3 is 19 amino acids. The germline V gene encodes CDR1 SGHAT and CDR2 FQNNGV. CDR3 amino acids: CASSLWSVPPKRGVYEQFF. CDR3 bases: TGTGCCAGCAGCTTATGGTCGGTCCCGCCTAAGCGGGGTGTCTATGAGCAGTTCTTC.

The chain uses TRBV4-1 and TRBJ1-6; the D is unclear. CDR3 size: 15 residues. Germline-derived CDR1 and CDR2 are MGHRA and YSYEKL. The germline V and J ends were trimmed by 3 bases and 0 bases, with 6 bases remaining between them. The chain's CDR3 is CASSQSGSYNSPLHF. CDR3 nucleotide sequence: TGCGCCAGCAGCCAGAGCGGCTCCTATAATTCACCCCTCCACTTT.

J is TRBJ1-2 and V is TRBV28, with D possibly matching TRBD1 (6 bases). Germline V lookup: CDR1 MDHEN, CDR2 SYDVKM. The length of the CDR3 is 15 residues. The V end was cut by 3 bases, the J end by 1 base, with 12 bases between. The chain's CDR3 is CASSFRQVGNYGYTF. The CDR3 coding sequence is TGTGCCAGCAGTTTTCGACAGGTCGGTAACTATGGCTACACCTTC.

The rearrangement uses TRBV5-1 and TRBJ2-7, with 9 bases lining up with TRBD1. V shed 2 bases and J 6 bases; nucleotides not matched to a gene: 12. The CDR3 covers 16 residues. Germline assignment: CDR1 SGHRS and CDR2 YFSETQ. The CDR3 is CASSLTTGTGLSEQYF. In DNA form, the CDR3 reads TGCGCCAGCAGCTTAACGACCGGGACAGGGCTGTCCGAGCAGTACTTC.

The V call is TRBV28, the J call TRBJ2-1; D not resolved. V was pared by 6 bases and J by 9 bases, with 9 bases between. CDR3 length: 11 amino acids. Germline V gene lookup returns CDR1 MDHEN and CDR2 SYDVKM. The CDR3 DNA follows: TGTGCCAGCAGCTCTCTCGGTGAGCAGTTCTTC. Protein sequence: CASSSLGEQFF.

The table lists this clone with a count of one. The chain employs TRBV19 and TRBJ1-6; the D gene is possibly TRBD1 (6 bases). Germline CDR1 is LNHDA and CDR2 is SQIVND (reference sequence). This CDR3 comprises 18 residues. The CDR3 region is CAKSKDSSLIFRGSPLHF. The DNA for the CDR3 is TGTGCGAAAAGTAAGGACAGTTCTTTAATATTCCGGGGTTCACCCCTCCACTTT.

Only one count was recorded for this clone. V and J are TRBV2 and TRBJ1-1; D is ambiguous. V was clipped by 1 base and J by 8 bases, with 11 bases between them. The CDR3 totals 13 residues. Per the germline V gene, CDR1 is SNHLY and CDR2 is FYNNEI. CDR3 amino acids: CASSEGGQIEAFF. CDR3 DNA sequence: TGTGCCAGCAGTGAAGGTGGTCAGATCGAAGCTTTCTTT.

The chain joins TRBV4-1 to TRBJ2-5, with D possibly TRBD1 on 6 matching bases. The CDR3 has 13 residues. Germline loops: CDR1 MGHRA, CDR2 YSYEKL. Deletions cut 2 bases from V and 5 bases from J, with 9 bases between. CDR3 protein: CASSQWGQETQYF. CDR3 DNA sequence: TGCGCCAGCAGCCAATGGGGGCAGGAGACCCAGTACTTC.

The chain recombines TRBV6-5 with TRBJ2-1, with 8 positions matching TRBD2. The germline CDR1 and CDR2 sequences are MNHEY and SVGAGI. The trim removed 6 bases at V and 5 bases at J, leaving 3 bases unmatched. CDR3 length: 13 residues. The CDR3 loop reads CASSPRGDNEQFF. CDR3 sequence (DNA): TGTGCCAGCAGCCCGCGGGGGGACAATGAGCAGTTCTTC.

The rearrangement uses TRBV7-2 and TRBJ2-7; 8 nucleotides match TRBD2. The V gene's germline CDR1 is SGHTA and CDR2 FQGNSA. V shed 1 base, J shed 0 bases, and the junction held 2 bases outside the gene matches. The CDR3 covers 15 residues. For the CDR3, the DNA is TGTGCCAGCAGCTTAGGCAGCGGGAGCTCCTACGAGCAGTACTTC. It is translated as CASSLGSGSSYEQYF.

The CDR3 DNA reads as TGTGCCAGCAGTTCCGGCGGGGACTGGAGGGATTCACCCCTCCACTTT. As protein: CASSSGGDWRDSPLHF. The V gene is TRBV6-5, the J gene TRBJ1-6; a possible D gene is TRBD1 (5 bases). Trimming left V 4 bases short and J 8 bases short, with 18 bases between. Looked up from germline, CDR1 is MNHEY and CDR2 is SVGAGI. This CDR3 comprises 16 residues.

The rearrangement joins TRBV6-5 to TRBJ1-2; D is perhaps TRBD1 (6 bases). CDR1 is MNHEY and CDR2 is SVGAGI in the germline V gene. V dropped 4 bases and J dropped 3 bases, with 15 bases sitting between them. This CDR3 contains 15 residues. The CDR3 nucleotides read TGTGCCAGCAGTTCTTCAACAGGGTTGCACTATGGCTACACCTTC. Its translation is CASSSSTGLHYGYTF.

The chain recombines TRBV28 with TRBJ1-5; a weak D match, TRBD1 (5 bases). Germline V CDR1 and CDR2: MDHEN, SYDVKM. Trimming removed 8 bases at V and 3 bases at J, with 14 bases between. The CDR3 is made up of 14 amino acids. CDR3 coding DNA: TGTGCCAGCTGGCGTTCAGGGTCCAATCAGCCCCAGCATTTT. This sequence encodes CASWRSGSNQPQHF. Filled out from reference TRBV28 and TRBJ1-5, the complete variable domain reads DVKVTQSSRYLVKRTGEKVFLECVQDMDHENMFWYRQDPGLGLRLIYFSYDVKMKEKGDIPEGYSVSREKKERFSLILESASTNQTSMYLCASWRSGSNQPQHFGDGTRLSIL.

V gene TRBV6-1 combines with J gene TRBJ1-6, with D possibly being TRBD1 (6 bases). The CDR3 runs 16 residues. V lost 2 bases and J lost 4, with 12 bases in between. Germline assignment: CDR1 MNHNS and CDR2 SASEGT. CDR3: CASSESRGAYNSPLHF. The CDR3, as DNA: TGTGCCAGCAGTGAAAGTCGGGGGGCGTATAATTCACCCCTCCACTTT.

V gene TRBV5-1 combines with J gene TRBJ1-6; 7 positions match TRBD1. The J segment lost 0 bases and the V segment lost 0 bases, leaving 15 bases of the junction unmatched. The CDR3 has 21 residues. Germline CDR1 SGHRS, CDR2 YFSETQ. CDR3 region: CASSLAGTASRRGSYNSPLHF. CDR3 nucleotides: TGCGCCAGCAGCTTGGCCGGGACAGCCTCCCGACGGGGCTCCTATAATTCACCCCTCCACTTT.

The rearrangement uses TRBV4-1 and TRBJ2-7; perhaps TRBD1 as D (6 bases). The CDR3 is made up of 14 amino acids. Germline CDR1 is MGHRA and CDR2 is YSYEKL. V was shortened by 4 bases and J by 3 bases, with 13 bases between the two germline ends. This chain's CDR3 is CASSLRQDNYEQYF. For the CDR3, the DNA is TGCGCCAGCAGCCTCAGACAGGATAACTACGAGCAGTACTTC.

CDR3 in DNA: TGTGCCAGCAGCCAAGAAGGTTGGGACAGGGCATCCTATAATTCACCCCTCCACTTT. Encoded protein: CASSQEGWDRASYNSPLHF. The chain has TRBV14 and TRBJ1-6, with TRBD1 matching over 9 bases. The germline V gene has CDR1 SGHDN and CDR2 FVKESK. The V gene end was trimmed by 0 bases and the J gene end by 1 base; junction bases not matched to a gene: 7. The length of the CDR3 is 19 residues.

The chain links TRBV29-1 to TRBJ1-2; tentatively, D is TRBD1 (6 bases). From germline, CDR1 is SQVTM and CDR2 ANQGSEA. V dropped 6 bases and J dropped 1 base, with 9 bases sitting between them. CDR3 length: 12 amino acids. The CDR3, as DNA: TGCAGCGTACGGACAGATAACTATGGCTACACCTTC. Its protein product is CSVRTDNYGYTF. Looking up the rest from reference TRBV29-1 and TRBJ1-2 gives the full variable domain: SAVISQKPSRDICQRGTSLTIQCQVDSQVTMMFWYRQQPGQSLTLIATANQGSEATYESGFVIDKFPISRPNLTFSTLTVSNMSPEDSSIYLCSVRTDNYGYTFGSGTRLTVV.

The chain has TRBV5-1 and TRBJ1-2; 7 bases agree with TRBD1. Per germline, CDR1 SGHRS and CDR2 YFSETQ. The J segment lost 1 base and the V segment lost 3 bases, leaving 6 bases of the junction unmatched. CDR3 length: 15 residues. DNA of the CDR3: TGCGCCAGCAGCTCTACTTGGGACAGTAACTATGGCTACACCTTC. This encodes CASSSTWDSNYGYTF.

The rearrangement joins TRBV4-3 to TRBJ2-1; 8 nucleotides match TRBD2. CDR1 LGHNA and CDR2 YSLEER come from the germline V gene. V shed 4 bases, J shed 3 bases, and the junction held 8 bases outside the gene matches. The CDR3 is 16 amino acids. CDR3 bases: TGCGCCAGCAGCCCCCGCGGAGCGGGGGTCTACAATGAGCAGTTCTTC. It translates to CASSPRGAGVYNEQFF.

The chain uses TRBV7-2 and TRBJ2-7; D not certain. CDR1 is SGHTA, CDR2 FQGNSA, per germline. The CDR3 extends over 12 amino acids. V shed 2 bases and J shed 6 bases, with 8 bases lying between them. For the CDR3, the DNA is TGTGCCAGCAGCTTACATTCGAGCGAGCAGTACTTC. It encodes CASSLHSSEQYF. Complete variable domain (other parts from reference TRBV7-2 and TRBJ2-7): GAGVSQSPSNKVTEKGKDVELRCDPISGHTALYWYRQSLGQGLEFLIYFQGNSAPDKSGLPSDRFSAERTGGSVSTLTIQRTQQEDSAVYLCASSLHSSEQYFGPGTRLTVT.

The V gene is TRBV29-1, the J gene TRBJ2-5, with unresolved D. Germline V gene lookup returns CDR1 SQVTM and CDR2 ANQGSEA. With 5 bases removed from V and 2 bases from J, the gap between germline ends came to 6 bases. The CDR3 runs 11 residues. CDR3 residues: CSVSKQETQYF. The CDR3, as DNA: TGCAGCGTTAGCAAGCAAGAGACCCAGTACTTC. Drawing the rest from reference TRBV29-1 and TRBJ2-5, the complete variable domain is SAVISQKPSRDICQRGTSLTIQCQVDSQVTMMFWYRQQPGQSLTLIATANQGSEATYESGFVIDKFPISRPNLTFSTLTVSNMSPEDSSIYLCSVSKQETQYFGPGTRLLVL.

This chain connects TRBV5-4 to TRBJ1-6, with 9 bases aligning to TRBD1. Germline V gene lookup returns CDR1 SGHNT and CDR2 YYREEE (reference sequence). This CDR3 has 16 amino acids. Trimming removed 0 bases from V and 9 bases from J; junction bases left unmatched: 7. The CDR3 sequence is CASSLATGGIGSPLHF. The DNA of the CDR3 is TGTGCCAGCAGCTTGGCGACAGGGGGTATCGGTTCACCCCTCCACTTT.

The chain has TRBV2 and TRBJ1-4, with D unclear. CDR1 and CDR2 (germline): SNHLY, FYNNEI. The V gene lost 3 bases and the J gene lost 2 bases, with 7 bases spanning the gap. CDR3 length: 14 residues. CDR3 residues: CASSESETNEKLFF. For the CDR3, the DNA is TGTGCCAGCAGTGAGTCGGAGACTAATGAAAAACTGTTTTTT. The whole variable domain, remainder taken from reference TRBV2 and TRBJ1-4, is EPEVTQTPSHQVTQMGQEVILRCVPISNHLYFYWYRQILGQKVEFLVSFYNNEISEKSEIFDDQFSVERPDGSNFTLKIRSTKLEDSAMYFCASSESETNEKLFFGSGTQLSVL.

The CDR3 nucleotides read TGTGCCAGCAGCGGCAGTCAAGGGGGCTGGGGGACTGAAGCTTTCTTT. This sequence encodes CASSGSQGGWGTEAFF. This sequence joins TRBV9 and TRBJ1-1, with 7 bases aligning to TRBD1. Germline V gene data show CDR1 as SGDLS and CDR2 as YYNGEE. Trimming removed 3 bases from V and 5 bases from J; junction bases left unmatched: 13. The CDR3 covers 16 residues.

This clone was detected once. The DNA of the CDR3 is TGTGCCAGCAGTCCTACCGGGACAGGGGGCAAGTACCAAGAGACCCAGTACTTC. Translated, it gives CASSPTGTGGKYQETQYF. The rearrangement joins TRBV13 to TRBJ2-5, with TRBD1 matching 12 bases. The CDR3 extends over 18 amino acids. J lost 0 bases, V lost 6 bases, and 11 bases had no gene match. Per the germline V gene, CDR1 is PRHDT and CDR2 is FYEKMQ (reference sequence).